These T cell receptor beta chains were read from a single sample in a study of T cell responses to AZD1222 COVID-19 vaccine. Clones were read by immunoSEQ multiplex PCR, and TCRdb kept only the in-frame ones, dropping some. The profile covers around 85,000 clones, with around 85% appearing a single time and 6.3% taken by the ten largest. The material sequenced was peripheral blood, taken on day 0 of AZD1222 vaccination. Every receptor here comes from an adult in good health. Both conserved end residues are part of each CDR3. A D gene is named only where the DNA matches it firmly. Expanded clones are given a class, and other clones once, few, many or no size at all.

v_gene	j_gene	abundance	d_gene	CDR3nt	CDR3aa
TRBV9	TRBJ2-1	few	TRBD2	TGTGCCAGCAGCGCCTCGACTAGCGGGAGTTCCTACAATGAGCAGTTCTTC	CASSASTSGSSYNEQFF
TRBV7-8	TRBJ1-1	-	-	TGTGCCAGCAGCCTCAAGTTATGGGTTACAGGAGAAGGAGGCGGCACTGAAGCTTTCTTT	CASSLKLWVTGEGGGTEAFF
TRBV19	TRBJ1-3	-	-	TGTGCCACCAATAAGGACAAGTTTGGAAACACCATATATTTT	CATNKDKFGNTIYF
TRBV10-3	TRBJ1-2	-	-	TGTGCCATCAGTGAGTCGGCAGCCACGGGTGGCTACACCTTC	CAISESAATGGYTF
TRBV6-5	TRBJ1-1	-	-	TGTGCCAGCACAACGGTAGGGAACACTGAAGCTTTCTTT	CASTTVGNTEAFF
TRBV6-5	TRBJ1-2	-	-	TGTGCCAGCAGGATCTTTCCAGGGGACTATGGCTACACCTTC	CASRIFPGDYGYTF
TRBV2	TRBJ2-3	-	-	TGTGCCAGCAGCTTCTTAAACCCTAGGGATACGCAGTATTTT	CASSFLNPRDTQYF
TRBV7-9	TRBJ2-1	-	-	TGTGCCAGCAGCTTATCGCCAGGTAGCTCCTACAATGAGCAGTTCTTC	CASSLSPGSSYNEQFF
TRBV11-3	TRBJ1-1	-	TRBD1	TGTGCCAGCAGCTCAACCACCGGGACAGTGAACACTGAAGCTTTCTTT	CASSSTTGTVNTEAFF
TRBV19	TRBJ1-2	-	-	TGTGCCAGTAGTATAGCTAGGGTTGACGGCTACACCTTC	CASSIARVDGYTF
TRBV5-6	TRBJ1-1	-	-	TGTGCCAGCAGCTCAAGGCACCCCGAAGCTTTCTTT	CASSSRHPEAFF
TRBV9	TRBJ1-3	-	-	TGTGCCAGCAGCGTAGGAGATGCTGGAAACACCATATATTTT	CASSVGDAGNTIYF
TRBV18	TRBJ2-5	-	-	TGTGCCAGCTCACCAGGGGAGACCCAGTACTTC	CASSPGETQYF
TRBV7-9	TRBJ1-4	-	-	TGTGCCAGCAGCTTAGGGGGTCGGCGGGGTGAAAAACTGTTTTTT	CASSLGGRRGEKLFF
TRBV6-5	TRBJ1-5	-	-	TGTGCCAGCAGTTACTCCGGATGGGGCGATCAGCCCCAGCATTTT	CASSYSGWGDQPQHF
TRBV4-3	TRBJ2-1	-	TRBD2	TGCGCCAGCAGCCGCGCCCTTCCAGGAGCGGGAGTGAATGAGCAGTTCTTC	CASSRALPGAGVNEQFF
TRBV6-5	TRBJ2-7	-	-	TGTGCCAGCAGAAGTCCCTACGAGCAGTACTTC	CASRSPYEQYF
TRBV27	TRBJ2-7	-	-	TGTGCCAGCAGTTTACCCCCCTACGAGCAGTACTTC	CASSLPPYEQYF
TRBV7-9	TRBJ2-2	-	TRBD1	TGTGCCAGCAGCTTACAGGGGGTGACCACCGGGGAGCTGTTTTTT	CASSLQGVTTGELFF
TRBV7-8	TRBJ2-7	-	TRBD1	TGTGCCAGCAGCCCCAGAGGTGACAGGGGGCTAGAGCAGTACTTC	CASSPRGDRGLEQYF
TRBV7-8	TRBJ1-6	-	-	TGTGCCAGCAGCTCCGATACAGGGTTGGGTTCACCCCTCCACTTT	CASSSDTGLGSPLHF
TRBV30	TRBJ1-1	-	TRBD1	TGTGCCTGGATCGGGACAGGGAGAACTGAAGCTTTCTTT	CAWIGTGRTEAFF
TRBV3-1/TRBV3-2	TRBJ2-5	-	-	TGTGCCAGCAGCCAAGACAGGCAGCAAGAGACCCAGTACTTC	CASSQDRQQETQYF
TRBV27	TRBJ2-5	-	-	TGTGCCAGCAGCGAGGGGAGCTGGGAGACCCAGTACTTC	CASSEGSWETQYF
TRBV18	TRBJ2-1	-	TRBD2	TGTGCCAGCTCCCAGCGGGAGGGCCTGCGCAATGAGCAGTTCTTC	CASSQREGLRNEQFF
TRBV6-5	TRBJ2-5	-	-	TGTGCCAGCAGTTACTGGACAGGGAGGGGGGAGACCCAGTACTTC	CASSYWTGRGETQYF
TRBV6-5	TRBJ1-2	-	TRBD1	TGTGCCAGCAGCCAAGGGACAGCTGCCTATGGCTACACCTTC	CASSQGTAAYGYTF
TRBV4-3	TRBJ2-1	once	TRBD2	TGCGCCAGCAGCCAAGGAACTAGCGGGGCCAATGAGCAGTTCTTC	CASSQGTSGANEQFF
TRBV11-3	TRBJ2-7	-	TRBD2	TGTGCCAGCACCTTTAGTGGGAGGGCCAGCGAGCAGTACTTC	CASTFSGRASEQYF
TRBV7-3	TRBJ1-1	-	TRBD1	TGTGCCAGCAGCACGGGACAGGGGATGGGGAACACTGAAGCTTTCTTT	CASSTGQGMGNTEAFF
TRBV9	TRBJ2-5	-	TRBD2	TGTGCCAGGGGGCAGGGTCCGCGACTAGCGGGACGAGAGACCCAGTACTTC	CARGQGPRLAGRETQYF
TRBV5-6	TRBJ1-2	-	-	TGTGCCAGCAGCTTGGTTGACCGAGTGATCGGCTACACCTTC	CASSLVDRVIGYTF
TRBV24-1	TRBJ2-2	-	TRBD1	TGTGCCACCAGTGAAGGACAGGGGGTTTGGTCCGGGGAGCTGTTTTTT	CATSEGQGVWSGELFF
TRBV7-2	TRBJ1-2	-	-	TGTGCCAGCAGTCCTCAGACAGCGACCTATGGCTACACCTTC	CASSPQTATYGYTF
TRBV19	TRBJ1-5	-	TRBD1	TGTGCCAGTAGCACAATTGGGACAGCCGTTAGCAATCAGCCCCAGCATTTT	CASSTIGTAVSNQPQHF
TRBV11-2	TRBJ2-5	-	-	TGTGCCAGCAGCCGGAGTCGGCCGGGGAATAATCCCCAGTACTTC	CASSRSRPGNNPQYF
TRBV6-2/TRBV6-3	TRBJ2-7	-	TRBD1	TGTGCCAGCAGTGATCAGGGGGTCATCTACGAGCAGTACTTC	CASSDQGVIYEQYF
TRBV11-2	TRBJ2-7	-	TRBD2	TGTGCCAGCAGCTTCGGGACTAGCGGGGGGAGGGAGCAGTACTTC	CASSFGTSGGREQYF
TRBV4-2	TRBJ1-6	-	TRBD1	TGTGCCAGCAGCTCCGGGACAGGTCCTACACCCCTCCACTTT	CASSSGTGPTPLHF
TRBV6-4	TRBJ1-1	-	-	TGTGCCAGCAGGGACCGGGACAAGAACACTGAAGCTTTCTTT	CASRDRDKNTEAFF
TRBV27	TRBJ2-7	-	-	TGTGCCAGCAGTCTCACTGGGGGCGAGCAGTACTTC	CASSLTGGEQYF
TRBV12-5	TRBJ1-5	-	-	TGTGCTAGTGGCCCCGCCAATAGCAATCAGCCCCAGCATTTT	CASGPANSNQPQHF
TRBV10-2	TRBJ2-3	few	TRBD2	TGCGCCAGCAGGGGGACTAGCGGGAGCACAGATACGCAGTATTTT	CASRGTSGSTDTQYF
TRBV5-6	TRBJ2-5	-	-	TGTGCCAGCAGCTTGGAGGTGAGGGAGACCCAGTACTTC	CASSLEVRETQYF
TRBV5-6	TRBJ2-7	-	TRBD2	TGTGCCAGCAGCTCCGGGGGACTAGCAGATATCGAGCAGTACTTC	CASSSGGLADIEQYF
TRBV10-3	TRBJ2-2	-	TRBD2	TGTGCCGTTGCCGGGACTAGCGGGAGTAGGACCGGGGAGCTGTTTTTT	CAVAGTSGSRTGELFF
TRBV27	TRBJ1-1	-	-	TGTGCCAGCAAACCTCAAAACTCAGGGGATACTGAAGCTTTCTTT	CASKPQNSGDTEAFF
TRBV5-5	TRBJ1-5	-	-	TGTGCCAGCAGCTTCTGGGAAAATAGCAATCAGCCCCAGCATTTT	CASSFWENSNQPQHF
TRBV6-5	TRBJ1-4	-	TRBD1	TGTGCCAGCACCCCGACAGGGTTAAGCCCTGAAAAACTGTTTTTT	CASTPTGLSPEKLFF
TRBV18	TRBJ2-3	-	-	TGTGCCAGCTCACCGGGGCTAGCTAGCACAGATACGCAGTATTTT	CASSPGLASTDTQYF
TRBV6-5	TRBJ2-2	-	TRBD2	TGTGCCAGCAGTTACTCGGGACTACCGAACACCGGGGAGCTGTTTTTT	CASSYSGLPNTGELFF
TRBV2	TRBJ1-3	-	-	TGTGCCAGCACCATACAGGGAACTGGAAACACCATATATTTT	CASTIQGTGNTIYF
TRBV7-2	TRBJ2-7	-	-	TGTGCCAGCAGCCAAAGTAGGGGGGCCTACGAGCAGTACTTC	CASSQSRGAYEQYF
TRBV7-9	TRBJ1-1	-	-	TGTGCCAGCAGCTTAGAATGGCGGGGCGCTGAAGCTTTCTTT	CASSLEWRGAEAFF
TRBV3-1/TRBV3-2	TRBJ1-5	-	TRBD1	TGTGCCAGCAGCCAAGATCCTGGGACAGGGGCATTTAAATATCAGCCCCAGCATTTT	CASSQDPGTGAFKYQPQHF
TRBV7-2	TRBJ1-4	-	-	TGTGCCAGCAGCCTAGGTTCGGGGTTCTCAACTAATGAAAAACTGTTTTTT	CASSLGSGFSTNEKLFF
TRBV5-1	TRBJ2-3	-	TRBD2	TGCGCCAGCAGCTTGGATGGCAGCGGGGGTTCCCCTAGCACAGATACGCAGTATTTT	CASSLDGSGGSPSTDTQYF